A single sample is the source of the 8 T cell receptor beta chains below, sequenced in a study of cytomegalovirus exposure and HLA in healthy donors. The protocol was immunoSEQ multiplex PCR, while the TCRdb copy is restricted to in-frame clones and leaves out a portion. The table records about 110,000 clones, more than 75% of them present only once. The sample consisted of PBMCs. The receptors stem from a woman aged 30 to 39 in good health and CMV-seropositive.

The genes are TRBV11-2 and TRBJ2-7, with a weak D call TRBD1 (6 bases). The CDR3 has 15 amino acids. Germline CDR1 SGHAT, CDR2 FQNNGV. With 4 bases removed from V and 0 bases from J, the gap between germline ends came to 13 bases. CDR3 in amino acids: CASSSIRDTSYEQYF. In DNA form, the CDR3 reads TGTGCCAGCAGCTCAATCCGGGACACCTCCTACGAGCAGTACTTC.

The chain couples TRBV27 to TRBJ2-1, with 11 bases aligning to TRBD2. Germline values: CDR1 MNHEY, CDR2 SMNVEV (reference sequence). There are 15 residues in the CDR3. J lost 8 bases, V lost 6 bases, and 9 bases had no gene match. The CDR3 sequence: CASSPTSGSFYEQFF. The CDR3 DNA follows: TGTGCCAGCAGCCCTACTAGCGGGAGTTTCTATGAGCAGTTCTTC.

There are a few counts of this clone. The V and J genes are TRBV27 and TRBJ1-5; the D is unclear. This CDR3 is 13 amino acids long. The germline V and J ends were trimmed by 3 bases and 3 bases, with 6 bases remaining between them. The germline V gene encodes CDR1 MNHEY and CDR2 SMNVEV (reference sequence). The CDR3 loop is CASSLGYNQPQHF. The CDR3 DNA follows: TGTGCCAGCAGTTTGGGCTACAATCAGCCCCAGCATTTT.

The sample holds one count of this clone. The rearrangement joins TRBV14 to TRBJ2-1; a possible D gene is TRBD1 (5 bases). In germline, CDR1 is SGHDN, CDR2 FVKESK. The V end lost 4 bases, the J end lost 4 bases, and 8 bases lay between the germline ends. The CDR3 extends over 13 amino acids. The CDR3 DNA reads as TGTGCCAGCAGCCCTAACAGGTACAATGAGCAGTTCTTC. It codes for CASSPNRYNEQFF. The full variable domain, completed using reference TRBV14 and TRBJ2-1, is EAGVTQFPSHSVIEKGQTVTLRCDPISGHDNLYWYRRVMGKEIKFLLHFVKESKQDESGMPNNRFLAERTGGTYSTLKVQPAELEDSGVYFCASSPNRYNEQFFGPGTRLTVL.

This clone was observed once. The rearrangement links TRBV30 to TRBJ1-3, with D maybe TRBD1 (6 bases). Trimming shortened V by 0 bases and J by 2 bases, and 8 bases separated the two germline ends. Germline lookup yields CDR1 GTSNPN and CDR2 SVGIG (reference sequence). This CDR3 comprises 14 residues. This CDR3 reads CAWSVGTTGNTIYF. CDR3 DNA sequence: TGTGCCTGGAGTGTCGGGACAACTGGAAACACCATATATTTT.

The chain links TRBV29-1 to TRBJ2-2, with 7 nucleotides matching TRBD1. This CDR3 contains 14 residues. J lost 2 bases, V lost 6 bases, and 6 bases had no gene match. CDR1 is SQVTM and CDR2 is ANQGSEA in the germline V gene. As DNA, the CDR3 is TGCAGCGTGAGGACAGGAGCAAACACCGGGGAGCTGTTTTTT. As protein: CSVRTGANTGELFF.

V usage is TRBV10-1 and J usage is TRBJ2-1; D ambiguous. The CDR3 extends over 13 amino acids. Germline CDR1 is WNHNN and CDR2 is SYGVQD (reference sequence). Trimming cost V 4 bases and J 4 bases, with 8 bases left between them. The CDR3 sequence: CASSGSRYNEQFF. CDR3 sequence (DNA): TGCGCCAGCAGTGGTAGTCGGTACAATGAGCAGTTCTTC.

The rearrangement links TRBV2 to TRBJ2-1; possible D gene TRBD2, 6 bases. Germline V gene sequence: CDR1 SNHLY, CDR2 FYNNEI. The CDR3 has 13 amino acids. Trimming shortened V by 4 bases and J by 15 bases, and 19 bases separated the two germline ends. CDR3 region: CASSVLEWGGRFF. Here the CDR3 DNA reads TGTGCCAGCAGTGTCTTGGAGTGGGGAGGTCGGTTCTTC.